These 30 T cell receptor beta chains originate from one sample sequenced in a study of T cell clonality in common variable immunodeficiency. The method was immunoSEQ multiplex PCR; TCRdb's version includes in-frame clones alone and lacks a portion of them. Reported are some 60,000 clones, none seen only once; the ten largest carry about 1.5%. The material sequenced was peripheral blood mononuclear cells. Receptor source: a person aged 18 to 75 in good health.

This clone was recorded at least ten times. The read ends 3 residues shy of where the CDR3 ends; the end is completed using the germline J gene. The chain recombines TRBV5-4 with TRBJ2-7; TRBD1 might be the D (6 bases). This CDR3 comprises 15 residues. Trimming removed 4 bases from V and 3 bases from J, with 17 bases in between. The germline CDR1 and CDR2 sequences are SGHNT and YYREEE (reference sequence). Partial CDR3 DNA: TGTGCCAGCAGCCTTACCGGGACATTACGCTACGAG. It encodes CASSLTGTLRYE. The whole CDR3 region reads CASSLTGTLRYEQYF.

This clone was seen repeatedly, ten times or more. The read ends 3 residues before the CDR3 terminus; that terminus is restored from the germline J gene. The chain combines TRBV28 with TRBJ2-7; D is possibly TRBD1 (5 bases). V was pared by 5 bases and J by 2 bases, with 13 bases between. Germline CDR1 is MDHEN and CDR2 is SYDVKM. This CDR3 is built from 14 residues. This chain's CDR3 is CASSPPGKTYEQYF. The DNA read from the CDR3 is TGTGCCAGCAGTCCCCCAGGGAAGACCTACGAG.

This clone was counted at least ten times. The CDR3 bases that were read are TGTGCCAGCAGCCCCTTTTCAGATACG. This sequence encodes CASSPFSDT. The CDR3 in full is CASSPFSDTQYF. The genes are TRBV7-2 and TRBJ2-3; D is ambiguous. Read sequence stops 3 residues before the CDR3 end, and the germline J gene provides the missing end. Trimming removed 5 bases from V and 4 bases from J, with 7 bases in between. The germline gives CDR1 SGHTA, CDR2 FQGNSA. This CDR3 spans 12 amino acids.

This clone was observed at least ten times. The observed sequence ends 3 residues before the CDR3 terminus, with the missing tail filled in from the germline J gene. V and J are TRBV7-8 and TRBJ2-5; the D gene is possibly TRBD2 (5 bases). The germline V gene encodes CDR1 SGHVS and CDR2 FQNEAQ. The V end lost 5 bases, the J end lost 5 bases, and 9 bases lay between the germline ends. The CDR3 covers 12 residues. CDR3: CASSLSGETQYF. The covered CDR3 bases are TGTGCCAGCAGCCTCTCGGGGGAGACC.

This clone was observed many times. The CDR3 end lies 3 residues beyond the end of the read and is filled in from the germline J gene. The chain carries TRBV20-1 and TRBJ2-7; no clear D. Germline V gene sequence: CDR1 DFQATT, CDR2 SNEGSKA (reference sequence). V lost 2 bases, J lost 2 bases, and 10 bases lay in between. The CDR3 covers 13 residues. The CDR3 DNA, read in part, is TGCAGTGCTAGATCCCCCCGCGCCTACGAG. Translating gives CSARSPRAYE. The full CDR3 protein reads CSARSPRAYEQYF.

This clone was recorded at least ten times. The covered CDR3 bases are TGTGCCAGTTCACCCTCGACTAGGCCCGGGGAG. This sequence encodes CASSPSTRPGE. The whole CDR3 region reads CASSPSTRPGELFF. The V gene is TRBV19, the J gene TRBJ2-2, with a possible D match to TRBD2 (6 bases). The read ends 3 residues shy of where the CDR3 ends; the end is completed using the germline J gene. Germline V gene sequence: CDR1 LNHDA, CDR2 SQIVND (reference sequence). The CDR3 covers 14 residues. V dropped 8 bases and J dropped 6 bases, with 16 bases sitting between them.

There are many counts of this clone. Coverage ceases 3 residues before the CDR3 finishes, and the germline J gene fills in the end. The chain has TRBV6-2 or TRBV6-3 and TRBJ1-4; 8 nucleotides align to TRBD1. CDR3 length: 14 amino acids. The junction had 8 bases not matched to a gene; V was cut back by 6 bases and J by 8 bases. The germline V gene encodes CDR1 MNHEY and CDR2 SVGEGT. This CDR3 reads CASREQGVSEKLFF. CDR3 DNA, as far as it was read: TGTGCCAGCAGGGAACAGGGGGTTTCGGAAAAA.

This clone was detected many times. The CDR3 spells CASSFPGISSYEQYF. CDR3 DNA, as far as it was read: TGTGCCAGCAGCTTTCCAGGGATTAGCTCCTACGAG. The chain couples TRBV28 to TRBJ2-7; the D gene is possibly TRBD1 (5 bases). The CDR3 is cut off 3 residues early in the read; its end comes from the germline J gene. Germline V gene lookup returns CDR1 MDHEN and CDR2 SYDVKM. Trimming removed 6 bases at V and 0 bases at J, with 15 bases between. The CDR3 has 15 residues. Combining the CDR3 with reference TRBV28 and TRBJ2-7 gives the whole variable domain DVKVTQSSRYLVKRTGEKVFLECVQDMDHENMFWYRQDPGLGLRLIYFSYDVKMKEKGDIPEGYSVSREKKERFSLILESASTNQTSMYLCASSFPGISSYEQYFGPGTRLTVT.

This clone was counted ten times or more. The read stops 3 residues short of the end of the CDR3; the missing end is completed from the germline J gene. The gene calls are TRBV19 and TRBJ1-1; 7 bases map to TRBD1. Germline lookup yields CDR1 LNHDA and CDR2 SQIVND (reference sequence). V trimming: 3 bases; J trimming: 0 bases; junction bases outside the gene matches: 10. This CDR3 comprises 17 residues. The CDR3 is CASSILPGQNMNTEAFF. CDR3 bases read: TGTGCCAGTAGTATTTTGCCGGGACAGAACATGAACACTGAA.

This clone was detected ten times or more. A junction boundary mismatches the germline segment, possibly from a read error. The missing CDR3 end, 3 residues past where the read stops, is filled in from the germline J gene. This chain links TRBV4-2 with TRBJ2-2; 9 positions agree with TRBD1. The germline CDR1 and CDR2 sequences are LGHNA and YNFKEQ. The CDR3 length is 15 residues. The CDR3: CASSQGQGWAGELFF. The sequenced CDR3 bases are TGCGCCAGCAGCCAGGGACAGGGCTGGGCCGGGGAG.

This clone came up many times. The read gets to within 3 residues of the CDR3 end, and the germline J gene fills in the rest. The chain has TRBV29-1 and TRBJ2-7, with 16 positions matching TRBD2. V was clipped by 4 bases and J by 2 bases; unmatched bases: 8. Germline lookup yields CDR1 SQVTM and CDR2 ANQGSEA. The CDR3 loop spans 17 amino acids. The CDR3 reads CSVGGRGLAGGTYEQYF. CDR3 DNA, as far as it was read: TGCAGCGTTGGGGGAAGGGGACTAGCGGGAGGGACCTACGAG.

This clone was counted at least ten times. The CDR3 DNA, read in part, is TGTGCCTGGATCCCCCTGGCGGGGACTAACAATGAG. It translates to CAWIPLAGTNNE. The whole CDR3 region reads CAWIPLAGTNNEQFF. The V call is TRBV30, the J call TRBJ2-1; 7 bases are a match to TRBD2. The CDR3 end falls 3 residues outside the read, so it is completed with the germline J gene. J gave up 5 bases and V 4 bases, and 11 bases lay outside the gene matches. This CDR3 is 15 amino acids long. Looked up from germline, CDR1 is GTSNPN and CDR2 is SVGIG (reference sequence).

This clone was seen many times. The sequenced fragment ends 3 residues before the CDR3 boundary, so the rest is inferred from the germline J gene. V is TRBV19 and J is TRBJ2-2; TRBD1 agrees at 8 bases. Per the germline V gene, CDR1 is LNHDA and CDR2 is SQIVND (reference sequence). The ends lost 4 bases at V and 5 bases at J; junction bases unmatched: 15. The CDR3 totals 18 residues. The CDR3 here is CASSTQLGQGRGTGELFF. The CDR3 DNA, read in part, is TGTGCCAGTAGTACACAACTCGGACAGGGAAGAGGGACCGGGGAG.

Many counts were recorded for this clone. CDR3: CSARTPTSGRAGELFF. Partial CDR3 DNA: TGCAGTGCTAGAACCCCGACTAGCGGGAGAGCCGGGGAG. The rearrangement uses TRBV20-1 and TRBJ2-2; 12 nucleotides agree with TRBD2. The CDR3 goes on 3 residues after the read ends, and that part is filled in from the germline J gene. CDR3 length: 16 amino acids. After removal of 2 bases from V and 6 bases from J, the junction contained 7 bases not matched to a gene. The V gene's germline CDR1 is DFQATT and CDR2 SNEGSKA (reference sequence).

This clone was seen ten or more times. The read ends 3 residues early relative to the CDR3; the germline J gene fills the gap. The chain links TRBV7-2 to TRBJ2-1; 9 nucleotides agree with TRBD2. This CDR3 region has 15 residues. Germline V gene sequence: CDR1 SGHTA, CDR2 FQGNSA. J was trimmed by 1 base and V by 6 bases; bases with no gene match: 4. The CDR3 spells CASRNSGRSYNEQFF. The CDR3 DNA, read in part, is TGTGCCAGCAGAAATAGCGGGAGATCCTACAATGAG.

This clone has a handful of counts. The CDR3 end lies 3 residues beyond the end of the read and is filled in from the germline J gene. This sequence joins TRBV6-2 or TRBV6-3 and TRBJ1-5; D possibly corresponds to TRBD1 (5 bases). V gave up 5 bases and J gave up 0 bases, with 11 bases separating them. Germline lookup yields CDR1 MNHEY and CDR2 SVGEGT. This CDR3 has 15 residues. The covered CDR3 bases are TGTGCCAGCAGTACTCGACAGCATAGCAATCAGCCC. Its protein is CASSTRQHSNQP. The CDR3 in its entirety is CASSTRQHSNQPQHF.

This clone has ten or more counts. The chain's CDR3 is CASSGDSYNEQFF. CDR3 bases read: TGTGCCAGCAGTGGGGACAGCTACAATGAG. The chain links TRBV2 to TRBJ2-1, with 7 bases lining up with TRBD1. The missing CDR3 end, 3 residues past where the read stops, is filled in from the germline J gene. Losses at the gene ends were 4 bases for V and 3 bases for J; bases not matched to a gene: 0. CDR3 length equals 13 residues. CDR1 and CDR2 from the germline V gene are SNHLY and FYNNEI.

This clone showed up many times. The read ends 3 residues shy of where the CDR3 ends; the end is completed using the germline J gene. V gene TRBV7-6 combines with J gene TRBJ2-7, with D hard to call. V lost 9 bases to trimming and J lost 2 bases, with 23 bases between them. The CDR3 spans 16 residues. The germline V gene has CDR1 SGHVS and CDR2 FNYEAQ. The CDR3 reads CARILSRALVAYEQYF. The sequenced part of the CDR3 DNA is TGTGCCAGGATTCTCTCTCGAGCCCTAGTTGCCTACGAG. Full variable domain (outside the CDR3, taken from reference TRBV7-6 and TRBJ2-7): GAGVSQSPRYKVTKRGQDVALRCDPISGHVSLYWYRQALGQGPEFLTYFNYEAQQDKSGLPNDRFSAERPEGSISTLTIQRTEQRDSAMYRCARILSRALVAYEQYFGPGTRLTVT.

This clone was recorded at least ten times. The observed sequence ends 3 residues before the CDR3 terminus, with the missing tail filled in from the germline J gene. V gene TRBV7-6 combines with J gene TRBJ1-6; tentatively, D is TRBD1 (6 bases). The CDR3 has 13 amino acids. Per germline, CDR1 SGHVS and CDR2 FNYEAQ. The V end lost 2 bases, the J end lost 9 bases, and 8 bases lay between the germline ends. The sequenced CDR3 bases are TGTGCCAGCAGCTTACGCAGGGGTTCACCC. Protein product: CASSLRRGSP. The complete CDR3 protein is CASSLRRGSPLHF. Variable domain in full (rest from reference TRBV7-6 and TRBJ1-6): GAGVSQSPRYKVTKRGQDVALRCDPISGHVSLYWYRQALGQGPEFLTYFNYEAQQDKSGLPNDRFSAERPEGSISTLTIQRTEQRDSAMYRCASSLRRGSPLHFGNGTRLTVT.

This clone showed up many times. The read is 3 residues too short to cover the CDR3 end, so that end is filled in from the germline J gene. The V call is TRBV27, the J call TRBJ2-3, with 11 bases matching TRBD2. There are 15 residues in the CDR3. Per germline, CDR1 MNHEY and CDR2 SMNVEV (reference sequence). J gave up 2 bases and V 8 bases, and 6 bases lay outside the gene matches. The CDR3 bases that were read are TGTGCCAGCGGGCGACTAGCGGGACTCACAGATACG. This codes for CASGRLAGLTDT. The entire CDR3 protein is CASGRLAGLTDTQYF.

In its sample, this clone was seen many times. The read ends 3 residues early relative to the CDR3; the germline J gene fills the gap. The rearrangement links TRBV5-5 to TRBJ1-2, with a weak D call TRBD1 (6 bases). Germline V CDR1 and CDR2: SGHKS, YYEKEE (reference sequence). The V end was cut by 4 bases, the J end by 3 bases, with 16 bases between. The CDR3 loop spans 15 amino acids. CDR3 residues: CASSVLQGVHYGYTF. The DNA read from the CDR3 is TGTGCCAGCAGCGTCCTACAGGGCGTCCACTATGGC.

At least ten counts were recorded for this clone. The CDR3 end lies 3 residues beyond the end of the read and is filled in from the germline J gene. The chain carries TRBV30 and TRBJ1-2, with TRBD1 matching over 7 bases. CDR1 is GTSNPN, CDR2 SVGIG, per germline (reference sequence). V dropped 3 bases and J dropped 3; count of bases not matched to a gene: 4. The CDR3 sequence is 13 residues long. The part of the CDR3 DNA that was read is TGTGCCTGGAGGGATACAGGGGACTATGGC. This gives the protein CAWRDTGDYG. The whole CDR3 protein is CAWRDTGDYGYTF.

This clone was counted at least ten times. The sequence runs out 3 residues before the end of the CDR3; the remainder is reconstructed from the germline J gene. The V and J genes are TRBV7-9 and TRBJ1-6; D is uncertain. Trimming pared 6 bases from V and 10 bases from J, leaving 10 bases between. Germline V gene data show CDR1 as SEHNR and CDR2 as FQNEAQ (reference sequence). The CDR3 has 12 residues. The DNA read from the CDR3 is TGTGCCAGCAGTCGCGCGGGGTCACCC. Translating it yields CASSRAGSP. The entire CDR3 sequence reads CASSRAGSPLHF.

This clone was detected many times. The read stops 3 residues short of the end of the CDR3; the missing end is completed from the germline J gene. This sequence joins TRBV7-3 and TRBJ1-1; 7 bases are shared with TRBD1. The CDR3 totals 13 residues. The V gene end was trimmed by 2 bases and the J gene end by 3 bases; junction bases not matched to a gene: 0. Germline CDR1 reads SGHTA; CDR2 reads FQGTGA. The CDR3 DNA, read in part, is TGTGCCAGCAGCTTACAGGGGGACACTGAA. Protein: CASSLQGDTE. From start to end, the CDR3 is CASSLQGDTEAFF.

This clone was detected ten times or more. The sequenced part of the CDR3 DNA is TGCGCCAGCAGCAGAGACAGGGGATCTCCCGGGGAG. It codes for CASSRDRGSPGE. The entire CDR3 is CASSRDRGSPGELFF. This chain joins TRBV10-1 and TRBJ2-2; 8 nucleotides match TRBD1. The DNA ends 3 residues before the CDR3 does, and the rest of the CDR3 is filled in from the germline J gene. V trimming: 6 bases; J trimming: 6 bases; junction bases outside the gene matches: 9. CDR3 size: 15 residues. CDR1 is WNHNN, CDR2 SYGVQD, per germline (reference sequence).

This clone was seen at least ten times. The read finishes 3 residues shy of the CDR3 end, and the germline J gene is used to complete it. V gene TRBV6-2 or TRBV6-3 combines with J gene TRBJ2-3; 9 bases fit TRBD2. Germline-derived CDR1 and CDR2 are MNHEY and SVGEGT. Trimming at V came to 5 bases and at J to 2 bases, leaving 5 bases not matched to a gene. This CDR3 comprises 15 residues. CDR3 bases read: TGTGCCAGCAGTCCCAGCGGGAGGATCACAGATACG. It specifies CASSPSGRITDT. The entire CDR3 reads CASSPSGRITDTQYF.

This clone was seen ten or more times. CDR3: CASSFLPLETGSNIQYF. The sequenced CDR3 bases are TGCGCCAGCAGCTTCCTCCCTCTAGAGACAGGGTCAAACATT. The gene calls are TRBV5-1 and TRBJ2-4; the match to TRBD1 covers 7 bases. The read ends 3 residues before the CDR3 terminus; that terminus is restored from the germline J gene. This CDR3 region has 17 residues. CDR1 is SGHRS and CDR2 is YFSETQ in the germline V gene. V shed 2 bases and J 6 bases; nucleotides not matched to a gene: 14.

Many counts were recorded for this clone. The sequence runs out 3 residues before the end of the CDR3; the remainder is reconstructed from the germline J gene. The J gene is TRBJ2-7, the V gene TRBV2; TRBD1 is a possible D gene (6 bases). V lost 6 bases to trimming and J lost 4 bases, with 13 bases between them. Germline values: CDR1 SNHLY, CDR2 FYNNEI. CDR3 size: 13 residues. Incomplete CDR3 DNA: TGTGCCAGCAGCGTACTCCAGGGGTACGAG. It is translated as CASSVLQGYE. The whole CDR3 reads CASSVLQGYEQYF.

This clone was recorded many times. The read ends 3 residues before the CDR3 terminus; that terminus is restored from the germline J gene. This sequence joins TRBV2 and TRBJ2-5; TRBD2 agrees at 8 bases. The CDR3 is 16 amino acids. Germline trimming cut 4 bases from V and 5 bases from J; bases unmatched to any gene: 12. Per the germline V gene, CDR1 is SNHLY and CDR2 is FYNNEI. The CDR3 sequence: CASSVGESGSGETQYF. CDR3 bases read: TGTGCCAGCAGTGTAGGGGAAAGCGGGAGTGGCGAGACC.

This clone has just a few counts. CDR3 DNA (partial): TGTGCCAGCAGCTTAGGTACTAGCGGCAATGAG. It is translated as CASSLGTSGNE. In full, the CDR3 reads CASSLGTSGNEQFF. The chain employs TRBV11-3 and TRBJ2-1, with TRBD2 identical over 8 bases. The sequenced fragment ends 3 residues before the CDR3 boundary, so the rest is inferred from the germline J gene. V dropped 1 base and J dropped 6; count of bases not matched to a gene: 2. This CDR3 is 14 amino acids long. Germline V gene lookup returns CDR1 SGHNT and CDR2 YENEEA.